These T cell receptor beta chains were read from a single sample in a study of molecular identifiers for immune sequencing clone quantification. TCRdb reprocessed the PCR reads via MiXCR and lists one record per CDR3 protein. The table records more than 450,000 distinct CDR3 sequences, 25% of them present only once. The sequenced sample was naive CD8+ T cells from blood, with Jurkat cell RNA spiked in. These receptors were collected from a human donor in good health. Some libraries in this study had Jurkat cell RNA spiked in. CDR3s include the opening cysteine and the closing phenylalanine or tryptophan. Fields, in order: J gene, V gene, D gene, clone size, CDR3 DNA, CDR3 protein. A D gene is named only where the DNA matches it firmly. Rows may omit the clone size; those that give it use once, few, many or a size class.

j_gene: TRBJ1-2; v_gene: TRBV28; d_gene: -; abundance: -; CDR3nt: TGTGCCAGCAGTCCCCTGGACACCTATATCCTCTATGGCTACACCTTC; CDR3aa: CASSPLDTYILYGYTF
j_gene: TRBJ1-1; v_gene: TRBV6-2/TRBV6-3; d_gene: -; abundance: -; CDR3nt: TGTGCCAGCAGTCACTTTGTTTACCCTGGAGGGTTGATGAACACTGAAGCTTTCTTT; CDR3aa: CASSHFVYPGGLMNTEAFF
j_gene: TRBJ2-5; v_gene: TRBV12-3/TRBV12-4; d_gene: -; abundance: -; CDR3nt: TGTGCCAGCAGTCCAGGGCAGGGTGAAGGACATTCGGAGACCCAGTACTTC; CDR3aa: CASSPGQGEGHSETQYF
j_gene: TRBJ1-1; v_gene: TRBV12-5; d_gene: -; abundance: few; CDR3nt: TGTGCTAGTGGTTTGGTGGGGGGGGTTTACACTGAAGCTTTCTTT; CDR3aa: CASGLVGGVYTEAFF
j_gene: TRBJ2-7; v_gene: TRBV27; d_gene: -; abundance: -; CDR3nt: TGTGCCAGCAGTCTCCGAGGAGGGAACTCCTACGAGCAGTACTTC; CDR3aa: CASSLRGGNSYEQYF
j_gene: TRBJ2-7; v_gene: TRBV6-2/TRBV6-3; d_gene: TRBD2; abundance: few; CDR3nt: TGTGCCAGCACATTGGCCGGGCCTCGGTTTGCTAGCGGAGCCTACGAGCAGTACTTC; CDR3aa: CASTLAGPRFASGAYEQYF
j_gene: TRBJ1-1; v_gene: TRBV27; d_gene: -; abundance: -; CDR3nt: TGTGCCAGCAGTATAAGGTCCCACGCTGAAGCTTTCTTT; CDR3aa: CASSIRSHAEAFF
j_gene: TRBJ2-7; v_gene: TRBV9; d_gene: TRBD2; abundance: few; CDR3nt: TGTGCCAGCAGCGCAGCTAGCGGGGCTCACTACGAGCAGTACTTC; CDR3aa: CASSAASGAHYEQYF
j_gene: TRBJ2-7; v_gene: TRBV20-1; d_gene: -; abundance: many; CDR3nt: TGCAGTGCTAGAGGATACTTCTCGGGACACTCCTCCTACGAGCAGTACTTC; CDR3aa: CSARGYFSGHSSYEQYF
j_gene: TRBJ1-6; v_gene: TRBV4-1; d_gene: -; abundance: -; CDR3nt: TGCGCCAGCAGCCAAGATGGGAGCCTCGGCATGGCACCCCTCCACTTT; CDR3aa: CASSQDGSLGMAPLHF
j_gene: TRBJ2-1; v_gene: TRBV11-2; d_gene: -; abundance: few; CDR3nt: TGTGCCAGCAGCTCACCGACCGCGCTCAATGAGCAGTTCTTC; CDR3aa: CASSSPTALNEQFF
j_gene: TRBJ1-4; v_gene: TRBV6-5; d_gene: -; abundance: few; CDR3nt: TGTGCCAGCAGTTACCAAAAAGGAGGGGGAAATGAAAAACTGTTTTTT; CDR3aa: CASSYQKGGGNEKLFF
j_gene: TRBJ1-6; v_gene: TRBV27; d_gene: -; abundance: many; CDR3nt: TGTGCCAGCAGTCCTCATAATTCACCCCTCCACTTT; CDR3aa: CASSPHNSPLHF
j_gene: TRBJ2-7; v_gene: TRBV7-9; d_gene: TRBD2; abundance: -; CDR3nt: TGTGCCAGCAGCTCCCAGACTAGCGGGGGGCCCTACGAGCAGTACTTC; CDR3aa: CASSSQTSGGPYEQYF
j_gene: TRBJ2-3; v_gene: TRBV20-1; d_gene: -; abundance: few; CDR3nt: TGCAGTGCCCCAATAGATACGCAGTATTTT; CDR3aa: CSAPIDTQYF
j_gene: TRBJ2-1; v_gene: TRBV12-3/TRBV12-4; d_gene: -; abundance: many; CDR3nt: TGTGCCAGCAACCCTACGGTGGGGGGTGAGCAGTTCTTC; CDR3aa: CASNPTVGGEQFF
j_gene: TRBJ2-5; v_gene: TRBV6-5; d_gene: TRBD1; abundance: -; CDR3nt: TGTGCCAGCAGTACCCTCCCCGGGGACAGAGGAGAGACCCAGTACTTC; CDR3aa: CASSTLPGDRGETQYF
j_gene: TRBJ2-7; v_gene: TRBV7-2; d_gene: -; abundance: many; CDR3nt: TGTGCCAGCAGCTTAGAAGGCAGCTACTACGAGCAGTACTTC; CDR3aa: CASSLEGSYYEQYF
j_gene: TRBJ2-6; v_gene: TRBV4-3; d_gene: -; abundance: -; CDR3nt: TGCGCCAGCAGCCTATTTACGGGGGCCACCCTCTCTGGGGCCAACGTCCTGACTTTC; CDR3aa: CASSLFTGATLSGANVLTF
j_gene: TRBJ1-1; v_gene: TRBV4-3; d_gene: -; abundance: many; CDR3nt: TGCGCCAGCAGCCAAGATTGGAACACTGAAGCTTTCTTT; CDR3aa: CASSQDWNTEAFF
j_gene: TRBJ2-2; v_gene: TRBV15; d_gene: -; abundance: -; CDR3nt: TGTGCCACCAGCAGAGTCCTGGATAACACCGGGGAGCTGTTTTTT; CDR3aa: CATSRVLDNTGELFF
j_gene: TRBJ1-5; v_gene: TRBV20-1; d_gene: -; abundance: few; CDR3nt: TGCAGTCTTGGGGGAGGAGACCGGAATCAGCCCCAGCATTTT; CDR3aa: CSLGGGDRNQPQHF
j_gene: TRBJ2-3; v_gene: TRBV19; d_gene: TRBD1; abundance: -; CDR3nt: TGTGCCAGTAGTATTACGTGGACAGGGGGCACAGATACGCAGTATTTT; CDR3aa: CASSITWTGGTDTQYF
j_gene: TRBJ1-2; v_gene: TRBV4-1; d_gene: -; abundance: few; CDR3nt: TGCGCCAGCACCCCTAGCGGCAGTCTAGGATATGGCTACACCTTC; CDR3aa: CASTPSGSLGYGYTF
j_gene: TRBJ1-1; v_gene: TRBV5-6; d_gene: -; abundance: many; CDR3nt: TGTGCCAGCAGCTTGATCAGCGGCACTGAAGCTTTCTTT; CDR3aa: CASSLISGTEAFF
j_gene: TRBJ1-1; v_gene: TRBV28; d_gene: -; abundance: -; CDR3nt: TGTGCCAGCAGTACGATGACACCAGCCATGAACACTGAAGCTTTCTTT; CDR3aa: CASSTMTPAMNTEAFF
j_gene: TRBJ2-7; v_gene: TRBV5-6; d_gene: TRBD1; abundance: -; CDR3nt: TGCGCCAGCAGCGCTCTGGGGGACAGGAGGTCCTCCTACGAGCAGTACTTC; CDR3aa: CASSALGDRRSSYEQYF
j_gene: TRBJ1-5; v_gene: TRBV7-2; d_gene: TRBD1; abundance: few; CDR3nt: TGTGCCAGCAGCTTGACAGGGGTTGAACAGCCCCAGCATTTT; CDR3aa: CASSLTGVEQPQHF
j_gene: TRBJ2-1; v_gene: TRBV4-3; d_gene: -; abundance: -; CDR3nt: TGCGCCAGCAGCCAAGACCGGGGGCGCGGGCCAGACTACAATGAGCAGTTCTTC; CDR3aa: CASSQDRGRGPDYNEQFF
j_gene: TRBJ2-5; v_gene: TRBV4-1; d_gene: -; abundance: -; CDR3nt: TGCGCCAGCAGCCTGACTATCCTAAGACAAGAGACCCAGTACTTC; CDR3aa: CASSLTILRQETQYF
j_gene: TRBJ2-5; v_gene: TRBV12-3/TRBV12-4; d_gene: TRBD2; abundance: -; CDR3nt: TGTGCCAGCAGTTTCTTTCTTCGGGGGGGCCAAGCGACCCAGTACTTC; CDR3aa: CASSFFLRGGQATQYF
j_gene: TRBJ1-4; v_gene: TRBV20-1; d_gene: -; abundance: few; CDR3nt: TGCAGTGCTAGAGCCAGGAGTCAGACTAATGAAAAACTGTTTTTT; CDR3aa: CSARARSQTNEKLFF
j_gene: TRBJ2-3; v_gene: TRBV27; d_gene: TRBD2; abundance: many; CDR3nt: TGTGCCAGCTCTCCACTCGAGGGCGGGAGGGAGTCAGATACGCAGTATTTT; CDR3aa: CASSPLEGGRESDTQYF
j_gene: TRBJ2-3; v_gene: TRBV7-6; d_gene: TRBD2; abundance: many; CDR3nt: TGTGCCAGCAGCATAGGACTAGCGCTGGGTACAGATACGCAGTATTTT; CDR3aa: CASSIGLALGTDTQYF
j_gene: TRBJ1-5; v_gene: TRBV6-5; d_gene: -; abundance: -; CDR3nt: TGTGGCAGTAGTTACGGCAGCAATCAGCCCCAGCATTTT; CDR3aa: CGSSYGSNQPQHF
j_gene: TRBJ1-5; v_gene: TRBV5-6; d_gene: TRBD1; abundance: few; CDR3nt: TGTGCCAGCAGCTGGGGACAGGGGGCAAGTCAGCCCCAGCATTTT; CDR3aa: CASSWGQGASQPQHF
j_gene: TRBJ2-5; v_gene: TRBV27; d_gene: -; abundance: many; CDR3nt: TGTGCCAGCAGTTTATTGGACCCCCAGGGACAAGAGACCCAGTACTTC; CDR3aa: CASSLLDPQGQETQYF
j_gene: TRBJ2-2; v_gene: TRBV7-9; d_gene: TRBD1; abundance: -; CDR3nt: TGTGCCAGCGTCGGGGGACAGGCGAACACCGGGGAGCTGTTTTTT; CDR3aa: CASVGGQANTGELFF
j_gene: TRBJ2-7; v_gene: TRBV28; d_gene: -; abundance: many; CDR3nt: TGTGCCAGCAGTACGGACAGAATCAGCTCCTACGAGCAGTACTTC; CDR3aa: CASSTDRISSYEQYF
j_gene: TRBJ2-5; v_gene: TRBV24-1; d_gene: TRBD1; abundance: -; CDR3nt: TGTGCCACCAGTGACAGGGGGCAAGAGACCCAGTACTTC; CDR3aa: CATSDRGQETQYF
j_gene: TRBJ1-1; v_gene: TRBV9; d_gene: -; abundance: many; CDR3nt: TGTGCCAGCAGTTACACAGGAACCTCCTCTGGCACTGAAGCTTTCTTT; CDR3aa: CASSYTGTSSGTEAFF
j_gene: TRBJ2-3; v_gene: TRBV6-2/TRBV6-3; d_gene: -; abundance: few; CDR3nt: TGTGCCGCGGGTGGGCAGGCCCAGGAAGATACGCAGTATTTT; CDR3aa: CAAGGQAQEDTQYF
j_gene: TRBJ2-5; v_gene: TRBV20-1; d_gene: -; abundance: few; CDR3nt: TGCAGTGCTAGAGATCTGTGGGGGCCCCAAGAGACCCAGTACTTC; CDR3aa: CSARDLWGPQETQYF
j_gene: TRBJ1-1; v_gene: TRBV4-3; d_gene: -; abundance: many; CDR3nt: TGCGCCAGCAGCCAAAAGACAGGTGAAGCTTTCTTT; CDR3aa: CASSQKTGEAFF
j_gene: TRBJ2-1; v_gene: TRBV30; d_gene: -; abundance: -; CDR3nt: TGTGCCTGGAGTGTGTCGTATGGGCAGTTCTTC; CDR3aa: CAWSVSYGQFF
j_gene: TRBJ2-7; v_gene: TRBV29-1; d_gene: TRBD2; abundance: many; CDR3nt: TGCAGCGTAGAGGGACTAGGGACCTACGAGCAGTACTTC; CDR3aa: CSVEGLGTYEQYF
j_gene: TRBJ1-1; v_gene: TRBV7-9; d_gene: TRBD1; abundance: -; CDR3nt: TGTGCCAGCAGCCCCGGAGACAGGGGTCGGGTGAACACTGAAGCTTTCTTT; CDR3aa: CASSPGDRGRVNTEAFF
j_gene: TRBJ2-5; v_gene: TRBV25-1; d_gene: TRBD2; abundance: few; CDR3nt: TGTGCCAGCAGTGGATATGAAGGACTAGCGTCTTTGGAGACCCAGTACTTC; CDR3aa: CASSGYEGLASLETQYF
j_gene: TRBJ1-5; v_gene: TRBV11-2; d_gene: -; abundance: few; CDR3nt: TGTGCCAGCAGTAATAGGGGAGATCAGCCCCAGCATTTT; CDR3aa: CASSNRGDQPQHF
j_gene: TRBJ1-1; v_gene: TRBV12-3/TRBV12-4; d_gene: -; abundance: -; CDR3nt: TGTGCCAGCACCTACGGTGGGAGTTCCACTGAAGCTTTCTTT; CDR3aa: CASTYGGSSTEAFF
j_gene: TRBJ1-6; v_gene: TRBV9; d_gene: -; abundance: -; CDR3nt: TGTGCCAGCAGCGGGCGACAGAATTCACCCCTCCACTTT; CDR3aa: CASSGRQNSPLHF
j_gene: TRBJ2-5; v_gene: TRBV28; d_gene: TRBD1; abundance: once; CDR3nt: TGTGCCAGCGGTCCCGGGACAGGGGGCCAAGAGACCCAGTACTTC; CDR3aa: CASGPGTGGQETQYF
j_gene: TRBJ2-7; v_gene: TRBV4-3; d_gene: -; abundance: many; CDR3nt: TGCGCCAGCAGCCAAGGGACAGCCTCCTACGAGCAGTACTTC; CDR3aa: CASSQGTASYEQYF
j_gene: TRBJ1-6; v_gene: TRBV20-1; d_gene: -; abundance: few; CDR3nt: TGCAGTGCTAGAACAGGGTCCGTCGACTATAATTCACCCCTCCACTTT; CDR3aa: CSARTGSVDYNSPLHF
j_gene: TRBJ1-4; v_gene: TRBV6-6; d_gene: -; abundance: few; CDR3nt: TGTGCCAGCAGCACTGAAGCGATCGGAAAACTGTTTTTT; CDR3aa: CASSTEAIGKLFF
j_gene: TRBJ1-5; v_gene: TRBV6-1; d_gene: -; abundance: few; CDR3nt: TGTGCCAGCCGGGGGTCAGTTGGCAATCAGCCCCAGCATTTT; CDR3aa: CASRGSVGNQPQHF
j_gene: TRBJ2-5; v_gene: TRBV4-1; d_gene: -; abundance: -; CDR3nt: TGCGCCAGCAGGCAAGGGACCGCGTCCCTACAAGAGACCCAGTACTTC; CDR3aa: CASRQGTASLQETQYF
j_gene: TRBJ1-4; v_gene: TRBV2; d_gene: -; abundance: -; CDR3nt: TGTGCCAGCAGCATGTCGCAAGCAACTAATGAAACACTGTTTTTT; CDR3aa: CASSMSQATNETLFF
j_gene: TRBJ2-7; v_gene: TRBV5-1; d_gene: -; abundance: -; CDR3nt: TGCGCCAGCAGCTTGGCTACACGAGGGGCAGGTGAGCAGTGCTTC; CDR3aa: CASSLATRGAGEQCF